These 13 T cell receptor beta chains came from one sample sequenced in a study of T cells after somatic rescue of genetic block. The protocol was immunoSEQ multiplex PCR, while the TCRdb copy is restricted to in-frame clones and leaves out a portion. The sample lists 85,000 to 90,000 clones; about 90% were seen once. The sequenced sample was peripheral blood mononuclear cells (PBMCs). Receptors originate from a woman aged 18-30 years.

V gene TRBV19 combines with J gene TRBJ2-2; 8 bases fit TRBD2. V was clipped by 5 bases and J by 4 bases; unmatched bases: 9. The CDR3 sequence is 16 residues long. Looked up from germline, CDR1 is LNHDA and CDR2 is SQIVND (reference sequence). The CDR3 region is CASSYSFGLATGELFF. The CDR3, as DNA: TGTGCCAGTAGTTATTCCTTCGGACTAGCCACCGGGGAGCTGTTTTTT. The full variable domain, in which reference TRBV19 and TRBJ2-2 provide the parts outside the CDR3, is DGGITQSPKYLFRKEGQNVTLSCEQNLNHDAMYWYRQDPGQGLRLIYYSQIVNDFQKGDIAEGYSVSREKKESFPLTVTSAQKNPTAFYLCASSYSFGLATGELFFGEGSRLTVL.

This rearrangement joins TRBV9 to TRBJ2-1, with 7 bases lining up with TRBD2. After removal of 7 bases from V and 12 bases from J, the junction contained 7 bases not matched to a gene. Germline V CDR1 and CDR2: SGDLS, YYNGEE. This CDR3 comprises 11 residues. The CDR3 bases are TGTGCCAGCGGCCCGGGGGGAGCGCAGTTCTTC. This gives the protein CASGPGGAQFF.

V and J are TRBV27 and TRBJ1-3; D is possibly TRBD1 (6 bases). CDR1 MNHEY and CDR2 SMNVEV come from the germline V gene (reference sequence). This CDR3 is 14 amino acids long. The germline V and J ends were trimmed by 3 bases and 2 bases, with 8 bases remaining between them. The CDR3 nucleotides are TGTGCCAGCAGTTTTTCAGGGGCTGGAAACACCATATATTTT. The encoded protein is CASSFSGAGNTIYF.

V usage is TRBV5-5 and J usage is TRBJ2-2; D tentatively fits TRBD1 or TRBD2 (5 bases each). V gave up 3 bases and J gave up 5 bases, with 14 bases separating them. The CDR3 is 15 residues long. Germline V gives CDR1 SGHKS, CDR2 YYEKEE (reference sequence). The CDR3 bases are TGTGCCAGCAGCTGGCGTGGGGGTGAGACCGGGGAGCTGTTTTTT. It specifies CASSWRGGETGELFF.

J is TRBJ2-7 and V is TRBV27; 8 positions match TRBD1. The V and J ends lost 8 bases and 0 bases, in that order; junction bases with no gene match: 6. Germline assignment: CDR1 MNHEY and CDR2 SMNVEV (reference sequence). The CDR3 consists of 14 residues. DNA for the CDR3: TGTGCCAGCTCATGGACAGGGCCCTCCTACGAGCAGTACTTC. This gives the protein CASSWTGPSYEQYF.

CDR3 residues: CASSPRLAAQYF. The CDR3 DNA reads TGTGCCAGCAGCCCCCGACTAGCCGCGCAGTATTTT. The V call is TRBV7-2, the J call TRBJ2-3, with 7 positions matching TRBD2. The CDR3 has 12 amino acids. Germline V gene data show CDR1 as SGHTA and CDR2 as FQGNSA. The trim removed 5 bases at V and 10 bases at J, leaving 6 bases unmatched.

The chain couples TRBV7-3 to TRBJ2-7; D is possibly TRBD2 (6 bases). In germline, CDR1 is SGHTA, CDR2 FQGTGA. This CDR3 is 14 amino acids long. The V end was cut by 5 bases, the J end by 7 bases, with 18 bases between. This CDR3 is CASSPSTRVGEQYF. DNA for the CDR3: TGTGCCAGCAGCCCCTCGACTAGGGTAGGGGAGCAGTACTTC.

The V gene is TRBV7-2, the J gene TRBJ1-1; 7 nucleotides align to TRBD1. CDR1 and CDR2 from the germline V gene are SGHTA and FQGNSA. Germline trimming cut 4 bases from V and 2 bases from J; bases unmatched to any gene: 4. This CDR3 comprises 14 residues. In nucleotides, the CDR3 is TGTGCCAGCAGCTCGAACAGGGGTAACACTGAAGCTTTCTTT. This codes for CASSSNRGNTEAFF.

For this clone: One end of the junction does not line up with germline, which may come from a read error. The gene calls are TRBV5-1 and TRBJ1-4; D remains ambiguous. This CDR3 contains 12 residues. Germline values: CDR1 SGHRS, CDR2 YFSETQ. CDR3 nucleotides: TGCGCCAGCAGCACCGAAGGGTCGATGGTAACCTTT. Its translation: CASSTEGSMVTF.

The chain carries TRBV28 and TRBJ2-7; D might be TRBD1 or TRBD2, each matching 6 bases. The V end lost 4 bases, the J end lost 4 bases, and 26 bases lay between the germline ends. Germline loops: CDR1 MDHEN, CDR2 SYDVKM. CDR3 size: 18 residues. This CDR3 reads CASSSLGGARAARYEQYF. DNA of the CDR3: TGTGCCAGCAGTTCGCTCGGGGGCGCCCGCGCAGCGAGGTACGAGCAGTACTTC.

This rearrangement joins TRBV12-5 to TRBJ2-3, with D perhaps matching TRBD2 (6 bases). CDR3 length: 15 amino acids. From germline, CDR1 is LGHNT and CDR2 FRNRAP. Trimming stripped 2 bases from V and 5 bases from J, with 14 bases between. The CDR3 DNA reads TGTGCTAGTGGTTTGTCTCGGGAGTCCGTAGATACGCAGTATTTT. Translating it yields CASGLSRESVDTQYF.

The rearrangement uses TRBV5-6 and TRBJ1-6; TRBD1 is a possible D gene (5 bases). V shed 2 bases and J shed 9 bases, with 15 bases lying between them. Germline lookup yields CDR1 SGHDT and CDR2 YYEEEE. The CDR3 runs 15 residues. CDR3: CASSFRRAWSSPLHF. CDR3 sequence (DNA): TGTGCCAGCAGCTTCCGCAGGGCTTGGAGTTCACCCCTCCACTTT.

Turning to this clone: Within the sample, other DNA sequences also encode this same CDR3. V and J are TRBV7-9 and TRBJ2-7; 9 positions match TRBD1. The J segment lost 4 bases and the V segment lost 5 bases, leaving 9 bases of the junction unmatched. Germline V gene data show CDR1 as SEHNR and CDR2 as FQNEAQ (reference sequence). The CDR3 is made up of 15 amino acids. The CDR3 region has the DNA TGTGCCAGCAGCCTCGCCGGGACAGGGCAATACGAGCAGTACTTC. Translating gives CASSLAGTGQYEQYF.